These 4 T cell receptor beta chains were all obtained from the same sample, sequenced in a study of blood T cell repertoires in COVID-19. Libraries were prepared by immunoSEQ multiplex PCR; TCRdb keeps only in-frame clonotypes and omits some of them. Here the sample spans tens of thousands of clones, over 75% being singletons. The sample consisted of peripheral blood. Source of these receptors: a human donor in a cohort sampled during active COVID-19.

The rearrangement uses TRBV19 and TRBJ2-7; D possibly corresponds to TRBD2 (5 bases). The germline CDR1 and CDR2 sequences are LNHDA and SQIVND (reference sequence). V gave up 3 bases and J gave up 7 bases, with 13 bases separating them. The CDR3 runs 13 residues. This chain's CDR3 is CASSIIRGDEQYF. Here the CDR3 DNA reads TGTGCCAGTAGTATCATCCGGGGTGATGAGCAGTACTTC.

V and J are TRBV12-3 or TRBV12-4 and TRBJ2-6; TRBD2 matches at 10 bases. Unmatched junction bases numbered 6, after V lost 7 bases and J lost 12 bases. This CDR3 has 13 amino acids. DNA of the CDR3: TGTGCCAGCAAGGTAGCGGGGGGACTCGTCCTGACTTTC. This gives the protein CASKVAGGLVLTF.

The chain is built from TRBV15 and TRBJ1-6; a possible D gene is TRBD1 (5 bases). Trimming shortened V by 6 bases and J by 0 bases, and 9 bases separated the two germline ends. This CDR3 contains 15 residues. Germline values: CDR1 LNHNV, CDR2 YYDKDF (reference sequence). This CDR3 is CATRDISSYNSPLHF. The CDR3 DNA sequence: TGTGCCACCAGGGACATTAGCTCCTATAATTCACCCCTCCACTTT.

This clone was seen just once. The chain employs TRBV2 and TRBJ2-2, with 10 nucleotides matching TRBD2. V trimming: 5 bases; J trimming: 0 bases; junction bases outside the gene matches: 6. CDR1 and CDR2 from the germline V gene are SNHLY and FYNNEI. The CDR3 length is 17 residues. CDR3 residues: CASSTASGGANTGELFF. As DNA, the CDR3 is TGTGCCAGCAGTACCGCCAGCGGGGGGGCGAACACCGGGGAGCTGTTTTTT.